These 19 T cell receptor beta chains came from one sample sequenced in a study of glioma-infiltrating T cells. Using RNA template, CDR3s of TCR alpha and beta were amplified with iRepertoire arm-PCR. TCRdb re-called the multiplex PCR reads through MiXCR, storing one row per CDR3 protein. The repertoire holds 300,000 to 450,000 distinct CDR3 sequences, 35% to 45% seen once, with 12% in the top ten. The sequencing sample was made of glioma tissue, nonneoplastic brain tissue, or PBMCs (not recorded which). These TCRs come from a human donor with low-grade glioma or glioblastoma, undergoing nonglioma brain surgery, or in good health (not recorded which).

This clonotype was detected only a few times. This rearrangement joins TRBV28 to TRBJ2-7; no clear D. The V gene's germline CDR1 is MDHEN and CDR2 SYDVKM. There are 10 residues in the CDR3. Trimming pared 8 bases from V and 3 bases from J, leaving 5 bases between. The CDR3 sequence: CASGHYEQYF. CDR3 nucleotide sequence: TGTGCCAGCGGGCACTACGAGCAGTACTTC.

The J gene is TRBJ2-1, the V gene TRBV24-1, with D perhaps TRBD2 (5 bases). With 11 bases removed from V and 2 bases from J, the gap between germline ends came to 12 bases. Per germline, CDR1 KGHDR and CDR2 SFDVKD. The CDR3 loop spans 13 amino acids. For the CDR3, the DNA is TGTGCCAGGCCGGGCGGGCCCTACAATGAGCAGTTCTTC. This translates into CARPGGPYNEQFF.

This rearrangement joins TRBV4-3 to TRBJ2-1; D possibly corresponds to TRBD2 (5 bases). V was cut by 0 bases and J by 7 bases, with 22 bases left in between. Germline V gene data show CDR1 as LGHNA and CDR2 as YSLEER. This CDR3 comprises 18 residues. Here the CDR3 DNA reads TGCGCCAGCAGCCAAGATCTCGTCGGGAAGGAGGTCGGGAATGAGCAGTTCTTC. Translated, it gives CASSQDLVGKEVGNEQFF.

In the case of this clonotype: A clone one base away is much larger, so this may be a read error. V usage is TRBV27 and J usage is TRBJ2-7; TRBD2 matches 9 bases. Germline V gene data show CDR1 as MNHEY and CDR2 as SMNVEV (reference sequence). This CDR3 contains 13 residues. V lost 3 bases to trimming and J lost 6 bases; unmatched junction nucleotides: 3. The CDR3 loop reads CASSFGSGSEQYF. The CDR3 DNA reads TGTGCCAGCAGTTTTGGTAGCGGGAGCGAGCAGTACTTC.

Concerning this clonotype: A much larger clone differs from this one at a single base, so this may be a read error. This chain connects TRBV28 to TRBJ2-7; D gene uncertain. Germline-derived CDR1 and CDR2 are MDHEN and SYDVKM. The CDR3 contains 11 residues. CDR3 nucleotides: TGTGCCAGCAGTTTTAACGACGAGCACTACTTC. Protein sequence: CASSFNDEHYF.

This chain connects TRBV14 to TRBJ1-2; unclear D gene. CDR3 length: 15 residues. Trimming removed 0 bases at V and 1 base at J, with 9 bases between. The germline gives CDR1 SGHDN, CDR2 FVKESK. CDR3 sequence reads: CASSQEGRLNYGYTF. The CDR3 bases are TGTGCCAGCAGCCAAGAAGGACGGCTTAACTATGGCTACACCTTC.

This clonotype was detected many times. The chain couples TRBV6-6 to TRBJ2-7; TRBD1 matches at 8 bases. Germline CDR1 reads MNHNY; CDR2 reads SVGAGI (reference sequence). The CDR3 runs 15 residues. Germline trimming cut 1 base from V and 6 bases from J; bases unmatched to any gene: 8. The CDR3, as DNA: TGTGCCAGCAGTTACTTAGGGGCAGGGGGCGGCGAGCAGTACTTC. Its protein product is CASSYLGAGGGEQYF.

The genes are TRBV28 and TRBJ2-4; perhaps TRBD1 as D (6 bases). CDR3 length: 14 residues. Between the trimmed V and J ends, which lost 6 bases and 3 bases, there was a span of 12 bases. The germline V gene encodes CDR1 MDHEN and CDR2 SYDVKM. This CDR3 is CASSNGQLKNIQYF. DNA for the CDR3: TGTGCCAGCAGCAACGGACAGCTCAAAAACATTCAGTACTTC.

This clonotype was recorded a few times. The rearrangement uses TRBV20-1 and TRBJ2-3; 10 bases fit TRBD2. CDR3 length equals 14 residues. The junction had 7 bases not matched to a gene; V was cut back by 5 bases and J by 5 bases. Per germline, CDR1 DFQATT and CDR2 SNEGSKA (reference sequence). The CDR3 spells CSAYRLAGQDTQYF. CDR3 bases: TGCAGTGCTTACCGACTAGCGGGCCAAGATACGCAGTATTTT.

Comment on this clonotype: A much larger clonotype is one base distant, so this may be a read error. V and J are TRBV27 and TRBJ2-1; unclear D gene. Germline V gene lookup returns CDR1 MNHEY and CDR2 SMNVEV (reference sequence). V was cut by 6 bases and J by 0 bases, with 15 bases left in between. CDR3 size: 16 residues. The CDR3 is CASSLISFNSYNEQFF. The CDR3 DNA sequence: TGTGCCAGCAGCCTCATTTCGTTTAACTCCTACAATGAGCAGTTCTTC.

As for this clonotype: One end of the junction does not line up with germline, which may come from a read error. The CDR3 nucleotides are TGTGCCAGCGGTTACTCTGCTAGCGGGAACCCCAATGAGCAGTTCTTC. This sequence encodes CASGYSASGNPNEQFF. The genes are TRBV6-5 and TRBJ2-1; 9 bases map to TRBD2. CDR3 size: 16 residues. CDR1 and CDR2 (germline): MNHEY, SVGAGI.

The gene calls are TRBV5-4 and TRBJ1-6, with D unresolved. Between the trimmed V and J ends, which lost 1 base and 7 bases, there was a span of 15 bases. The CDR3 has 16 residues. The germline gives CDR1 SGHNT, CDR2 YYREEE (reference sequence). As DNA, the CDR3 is TGTGCCAGCAGCTTGTTAACCACAGAGGGCAATTCACCCCTCCACTTT. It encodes CASSLLTTEGNSPLHF. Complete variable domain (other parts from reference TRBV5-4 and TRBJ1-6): ETGVTQSPTHLIKTRGQQVTLRCSSQSGHNTVSWYQQALGQGPQFIFQYYREEENGRGNFPPRFSGLQFPNYSSELNVNALELDDSALYLCASSLLTTEGNSPLHFGNGTRLTVT.

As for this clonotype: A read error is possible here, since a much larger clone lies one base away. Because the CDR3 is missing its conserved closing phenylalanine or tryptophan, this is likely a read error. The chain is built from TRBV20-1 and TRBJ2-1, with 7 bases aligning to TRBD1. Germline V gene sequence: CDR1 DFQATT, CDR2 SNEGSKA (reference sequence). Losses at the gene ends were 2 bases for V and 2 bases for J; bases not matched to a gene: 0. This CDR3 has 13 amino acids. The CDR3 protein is CSARQGAYNEQFL. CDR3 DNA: TGCAGTGCTAGACAGGGGGCCTACAATGAGCAGTTCCTC.

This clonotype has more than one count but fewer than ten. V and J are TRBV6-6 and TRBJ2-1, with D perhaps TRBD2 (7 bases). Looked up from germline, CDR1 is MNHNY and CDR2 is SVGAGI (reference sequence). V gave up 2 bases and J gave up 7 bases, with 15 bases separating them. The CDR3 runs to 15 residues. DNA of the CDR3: TGTGCCAGCAGTTACAGCGGGATAGGGGGGAATGAGCAGTTCTTC. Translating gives CASSYSGIGGNEQFF.

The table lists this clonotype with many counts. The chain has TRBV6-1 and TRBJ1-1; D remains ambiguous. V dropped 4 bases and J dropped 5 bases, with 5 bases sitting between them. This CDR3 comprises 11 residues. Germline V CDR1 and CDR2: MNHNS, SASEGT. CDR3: CASSALTEAFF. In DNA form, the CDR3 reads TGTGCCAGCAGTGCTCTGACTGAAGCTTTCTTT.

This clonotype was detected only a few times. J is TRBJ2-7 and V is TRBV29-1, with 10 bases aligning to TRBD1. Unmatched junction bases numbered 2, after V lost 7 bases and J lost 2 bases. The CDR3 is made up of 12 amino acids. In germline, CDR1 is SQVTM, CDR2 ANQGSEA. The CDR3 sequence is CSGGQGAYEQYF. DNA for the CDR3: TGCAGCGGAGGACAGGGGGCCTACGAGCAGTACTTC.

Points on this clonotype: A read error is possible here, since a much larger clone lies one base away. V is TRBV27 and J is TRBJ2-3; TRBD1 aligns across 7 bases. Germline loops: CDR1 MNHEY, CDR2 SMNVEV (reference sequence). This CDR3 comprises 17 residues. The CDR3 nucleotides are TGTGCCAGCAGTCCTTGGGACAGACGGAGGCACATGGATACGCCGTATTTT. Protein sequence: CASSPWDRRRHMDTPYF.

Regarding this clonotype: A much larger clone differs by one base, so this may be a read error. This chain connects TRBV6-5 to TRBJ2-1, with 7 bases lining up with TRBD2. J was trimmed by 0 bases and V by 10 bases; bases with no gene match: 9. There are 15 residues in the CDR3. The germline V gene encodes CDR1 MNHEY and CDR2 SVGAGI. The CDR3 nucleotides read TGTGCCACCCAGACTAGCAGGAGCTCCTACAATGAGCAGTTCTTC. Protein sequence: CATQTSRSSYNEQFF.

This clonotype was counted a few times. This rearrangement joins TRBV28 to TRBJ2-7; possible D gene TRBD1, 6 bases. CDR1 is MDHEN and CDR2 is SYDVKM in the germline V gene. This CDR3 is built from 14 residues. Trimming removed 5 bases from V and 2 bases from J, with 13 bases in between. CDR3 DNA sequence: TGTGCCAGCAGTGCGGACAGTCAAGCCTACGAGCAGTACTTC. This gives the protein CASSADSQAYEQYF.